The clone carrying this TCR beta chain came up many times. Its antigen is unidentified. The time point was: persistent/refractory GD, antithyroid drugs over 5 years with positive TRAb. After RNA was extracted from PBMCs, the TCR library was made from it. Xi'an, China, was home to the endocrinology department that provided patients. HTBI primers from iRepertoire and Arm-PCR of CDR3 regions yielded the TCR beta libraries. In TCRdb, the multiplex PCR reads were re-called with MiXCR into one record per CDR3 protein. Here the sample spans 400,000 to 500,000 distinct CDR3 sequences, around a fifth being singletons. These data are taken from a study of regulatory T cells in long-lasting Graves disease. Study findings and constraints: Persistent disease was characterized by preferential usage of TRBV28, TRBJ1-2 and TRBJ2-5.

Germline V gene data show CDR1 as SNHLY and CDR2 as FYNNEI. The CDR3 loop spans 13 amino acids. Between the trimmed V and J ends, which lost 8 bases and 4 bases, there was a span of 11 bases. The sample here was peripheral blood mononuclear cells (PBMCs), taken when the disease was refractory, from a patient treated with antithyroid drugs. The TCR was taken from a female donor with Graves disease. The V call is TRBV2, the J call TRBJ2-2; D not certain. CDR3 sequence: CASRWGGTGELFF. The CDR3 nucleotides read TGTGCCAGCCGATGGGGTGGCACCGGGGAGCTGTTTTTT. The entire variable domain, with the rest obtained from reference TRBV2 and TRBJ2-2, is as follows: EPEVTQTPSHQVTQMGQEVILRCVPISNHLYFYWYRQILGQKVEFLVSFYNNEISEKSEIFDDQFSVERPDGSNFTLKIRSTKLEDSAMYFCASRWGGTGELFFGEGSRLTVL.